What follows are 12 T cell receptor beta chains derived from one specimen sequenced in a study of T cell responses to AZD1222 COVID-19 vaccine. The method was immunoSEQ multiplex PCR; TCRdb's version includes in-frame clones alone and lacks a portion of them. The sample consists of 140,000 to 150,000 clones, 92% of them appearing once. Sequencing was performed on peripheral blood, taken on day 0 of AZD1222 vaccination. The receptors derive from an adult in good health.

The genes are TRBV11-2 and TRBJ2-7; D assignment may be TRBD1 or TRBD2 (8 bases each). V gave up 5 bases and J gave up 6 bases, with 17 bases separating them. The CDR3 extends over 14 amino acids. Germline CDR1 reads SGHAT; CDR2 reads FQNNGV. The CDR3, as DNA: TGTGCCAGCAGCCAGGGGGCGGGAGGAGTCGAGCAGTACTTC. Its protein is CASSQGAGGVEQYF.

In nucleotides, the CDR3 is TGTGCCAGCAGTGAGACTGGGGGTTGGGGGATTGAAGCTTTCTTT. Amino acids: CASSETGGWGIEAFF. V usage is TRBV25-1 and J usage is TRBJ1-1, with D possibly TRBD1 on 5 matching bases. The CDR3 has 15 residues. Germline assignment: CDR1 MGHDK and CDR2 SYGVNS. Trimming cost V 3 bases and J 7 bases, with 18 bases left between them. Based on the CDR3 plus reference TRBV25-1 and TRBJ1-1, the full variable domain is EADIYQTPRYLVIGTGKKITLECSQTMGHDKMYWYQQDPGMELHLIHYSYGVNSTEKGDLSSESTVSRIRTEHFPLTLESARPSHTSQYLCASSETGGWGIEAFFGQGTRLTVV.

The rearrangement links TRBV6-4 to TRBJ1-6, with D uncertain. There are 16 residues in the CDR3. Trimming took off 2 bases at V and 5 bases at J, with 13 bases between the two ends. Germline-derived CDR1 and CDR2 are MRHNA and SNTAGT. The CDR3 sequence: CASSDHPIGDNSPLHF. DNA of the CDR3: TGTGCCAGCAGTGACCACCCGATTGGGGATAATTCACCCCTCCACTTT.

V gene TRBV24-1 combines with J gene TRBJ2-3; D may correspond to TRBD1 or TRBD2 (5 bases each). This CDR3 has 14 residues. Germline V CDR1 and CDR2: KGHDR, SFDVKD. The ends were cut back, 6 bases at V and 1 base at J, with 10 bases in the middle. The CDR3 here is CATSWGRGTDTQYF. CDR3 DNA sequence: TGTGCCACCAGTTGGGGACGAGGCACAGATACGCAGTATTTT.

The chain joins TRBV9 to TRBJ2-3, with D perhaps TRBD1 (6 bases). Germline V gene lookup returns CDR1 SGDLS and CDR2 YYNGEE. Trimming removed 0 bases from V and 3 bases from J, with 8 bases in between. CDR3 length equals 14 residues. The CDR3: CASSVEQGTDTQYF. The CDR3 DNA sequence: TGTGCCAGCAGCGTAGAACAGGGAACAGATACGCAGTATTTT.

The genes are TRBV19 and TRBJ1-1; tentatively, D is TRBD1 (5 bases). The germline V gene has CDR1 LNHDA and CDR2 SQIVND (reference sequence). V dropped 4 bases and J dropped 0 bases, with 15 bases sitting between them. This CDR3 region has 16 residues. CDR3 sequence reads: CASSRGPVAMNTEAFF. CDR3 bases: TGTGCCAGTAGTAGGGGACCCGTCGCCATGAACACTGAAGCTTTCTTT.

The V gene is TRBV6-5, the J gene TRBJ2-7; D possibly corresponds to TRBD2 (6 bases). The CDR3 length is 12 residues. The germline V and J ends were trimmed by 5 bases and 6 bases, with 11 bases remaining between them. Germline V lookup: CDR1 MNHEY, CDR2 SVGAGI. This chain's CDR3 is CASSRLEGEQYF. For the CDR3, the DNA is TGTGCCAGCAGTCGACTAGAGGGCGAGCAGTACTTC.

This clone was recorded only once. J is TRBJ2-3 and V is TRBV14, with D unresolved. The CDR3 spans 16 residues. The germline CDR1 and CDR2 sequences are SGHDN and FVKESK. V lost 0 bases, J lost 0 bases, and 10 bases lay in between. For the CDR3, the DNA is TGTGCCAGCAGCCAAGAGACACCAATCAGCACAGATACGCAGTATTTT. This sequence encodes CASSQETPISTDTQYF. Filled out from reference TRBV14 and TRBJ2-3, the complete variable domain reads EAGVTQFPSHSVIEKGQTVTLRCDPISGHDNLYWYRRVMGKEIKFLLHFVKESKQDESGMPNNRFLAERTGGTYSTLKVQPAELEDSGVYFCASSQETPISTDTQYFGPGTRLTVL.

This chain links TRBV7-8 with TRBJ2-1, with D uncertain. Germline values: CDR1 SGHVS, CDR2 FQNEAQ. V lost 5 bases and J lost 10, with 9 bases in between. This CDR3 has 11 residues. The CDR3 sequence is CASSREVEQFF. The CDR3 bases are TGTGCCAGCAGCCGCGAGGTGGAGCAGTTCTTC.

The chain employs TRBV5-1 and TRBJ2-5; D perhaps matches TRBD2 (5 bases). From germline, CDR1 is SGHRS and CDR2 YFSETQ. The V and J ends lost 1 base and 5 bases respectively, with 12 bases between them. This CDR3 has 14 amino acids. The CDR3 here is CASSLRQWEETQYF. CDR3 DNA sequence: TGCGCCAGCAGCTTGCGTCAGTGGGAGGAGACCCAGTACTTC. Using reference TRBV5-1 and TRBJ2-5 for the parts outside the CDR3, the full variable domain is KAGVTQTPRYLIKTRGQQVTLSCSPISGHRSVSWYQQTPGQGLQFLFEYFSETQRNKGNFPGRFSGRQFSNSRSEMNVSTLELGDSALYLCASSLRQWEETQYFGPGTRLLVL.

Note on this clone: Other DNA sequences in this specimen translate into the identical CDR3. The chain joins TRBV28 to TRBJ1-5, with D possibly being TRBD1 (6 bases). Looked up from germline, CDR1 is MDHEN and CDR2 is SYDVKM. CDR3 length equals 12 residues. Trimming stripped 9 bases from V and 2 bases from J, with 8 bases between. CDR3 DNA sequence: TGTGCCAGTCGACAGGGCAATCAGCCCCAGCATTTT. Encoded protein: CASRQGNQPQHF.

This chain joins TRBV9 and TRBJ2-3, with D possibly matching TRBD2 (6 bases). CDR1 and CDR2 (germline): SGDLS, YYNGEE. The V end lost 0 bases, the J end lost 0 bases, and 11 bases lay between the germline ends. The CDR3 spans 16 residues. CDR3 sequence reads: CASSVDGGVSTDTQYF. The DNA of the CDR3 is TGTGCCAGCAGCGTAGACGGCGGGGTTAGCACAGATACGCAGTATTTT.